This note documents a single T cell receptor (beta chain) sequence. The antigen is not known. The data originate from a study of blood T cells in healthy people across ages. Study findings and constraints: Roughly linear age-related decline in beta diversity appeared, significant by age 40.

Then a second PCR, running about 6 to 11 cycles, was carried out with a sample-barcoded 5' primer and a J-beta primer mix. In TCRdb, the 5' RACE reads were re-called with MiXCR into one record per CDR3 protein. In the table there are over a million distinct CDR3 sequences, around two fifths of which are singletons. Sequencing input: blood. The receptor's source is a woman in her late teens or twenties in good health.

The chain's CDR3 is CASSQERDRGDQPQHF. CDR3 sequence (DNA): TGTGCCAGCAGCCAAGAGAGGGACAGGGGGGATCAGCCCCAGCATTTT. This chain uses TRBV4-2 with TRBJ1-5; 11 bases match TRBD1. The CDR3 totals 16 residues. Trimming removed 0 bases from V and 5 bases from J; junction bases left unmatched: 3. Germline V gene sequence: CDR1 LGHNA, CDR2 YNFKEQ.